These 11 T cell receptor beta chains originate from one sample sequenced in a study of T cell responses to AZD1222 COVID-19 vaccine. Using immunoSEQ multiplex PCR, the repertoire was profiled, and TCRdb retains in-frame clones only, with some absent. The table records more than 65,000 clones, around 85% of them present only once. The specimen comprised peripheral blood, sampled 28 days after the second AZD1222 dose. The receptors derive from an adult who received the AZD1222 COVID-19 vaccine.

The chain carries TRBV6-6 and TRBJ1-4, with a possible D match to TRBD1 (6 bases). CDR3 length equals 14 residues. Per the germline V gene, CDR1 is MNHNY and CDR2 is SVGAGI (reference sequence). V was clipped by 7 bases and J by 6 bases, with 15 bases between them. CDR3 loop: CASTTGFRDEKLFF. The CDR3 DNA reads TGTGCCAGCACAACAGGGTTTAGAGATGAAAAACTGTTTTTT.

The DNA of the CDR3 is TGTGCCAGCAGCGTAGGACAGGGTACCGGCACTGAAGCTTTCTTT. This gives the protein CASSVGQGTGTEAFF. V usage is TRBV9 and J usage is TRBJ1-1; TRBD1 agrees at 7 bases. V shed 0 bases and J 4 bases; nucleotides not matched to a gene: 6. The germline gives CDR1 SGDLS, CDR2 YYNGEE. This CDR3 contains 15 residues.

The genes are TRBV4-1 and TRBJ2-7, with TRBD1 matching 8 bases. Germline values: CDR1 MGHRA, CDR2 YSYEKL. The CDR3 covers 14 residues. The junction had 5 bases not matched to a gene; V was cut back by 1 base and J by 6 bases. The CDR3 loop reads CASSQGDRGIEQYF. The DNA for the CDR3 is TGCGCCAGCAGCCAAGGTGACAGGGGTATCGAGCAGTACTTC.

V is TRBV9 and J is TRBJ1-2, with D unresolved. Germline assignment: CDR1 SGDLS and CDR2 YYNGEE. V was clipped by 6 bases and J by 5 bases, with 5 bases between them. The CDR3 runs 10 residues. CDR3 amino acids: CASTGYGYTF. The CDR3 region has the DNA TGTGCCAGCACAGGTTATGGCTACACCTTC.

V and J are TRBV9 and TRBJ2-3; 7 bases align to TRBD2. The ends lost 0 bases at V and 4 bases at J; junction bases unmatched: 5. The CDR3 runs to 15 residues. Germline CDR1 is SGDLS and CDR2 is YYNGEE. The CDR3 sequence is CASSVGPGGADTQYF. The CDR3 DNA sequence: TGTGCCAGCAGCGTAGGTCCGGGGGGAGCAGATACGCAGTATTTT.

The V gene is TRBV20-1, the J gene TRBJ1-2; no reliable D call. V was cut by 0 bases and J by 8 bases, with 4 bases left in between. Per the germline V gene, CDR1 is DFQATT and CDR2 is SNEGSKA (reference sequence). The CDR3 covers 10 residues. The CDR3 is CSARDRGYTF. Written as DNA, the CDR3 is TGCAGTGCTAGAGATCGAGGCTACACCTTC.

This chain joins TRBV19 and TRBJ2-1, with TRBD1 as a possible D gene (5 bases). Trimming took 7 bases from V and 4 from J, leaving 8 bases between them. This CDR3 is 12 amino acids long. CDR1 LNHDA and CDR2 SQIVND come from the germline V gene (reference sequence). CDR3 loop: CASTTGYNEQFF. CDR3 coding DNA: TGTGCCAGTACCACAGGATACAATGAGCAGTTCTTC.

The gene calls are TRBV20-1 and TRBJ1-1; D gene uncertain. There are 11 residues in the CDR3. Germline V CDR1 and CDR2: DFQATT, SNEGSKA (reference sequence). The germline V and J ends were trimmed by 7 bases and 7 bases, with 13 bases remaining between them. The chain's CDR3 is CSGKREIEAFF. The CDR3 nucleotides read TGCAGTGGTAAACGCGAGATTGAAGCTTTCTTT.

Comment on this clone: Given a much more abundant clone one base away, this may be a read error. The same CDR3 also results from other DNA sequences found in this sample. J is TRBJ2-5 and V is TRBV28, with D possibly being TRBD1 (5 bases). The V gene's germline CDR1 is MDHEN and CDR2 SYDVKM. The V and J ends lost 4 bases and 0 bases respectively, with 6 bases between them. The CDR3 is 13 residues long. The CDR3 loop reads CASSSGNQETQYF. The CDR3 nucleotides read TGTGCCAGCAGTTCAGGGAACCAAGAGACCCAGTACTTC.

V usage is TRBV24-1 and J usage is TRBJ1-2; D uncertain. Germline V gives CDR1 KGHDR, CDR2 SFDVKD. The CDR3 has 15 residues. Trimming stripped 6 bases from V and 4 bases from J, with 17 bases between. The CDR3 sequence is CATSHGPARGYGYTF. Written as DNA, the CDR3 is TGTGCCACCAGTCACGGCCCCGCCAGAGGCTATGGCTACACCTTC.

This clone showed up just once. The CDR3 DNA reads as TGTGCCAGCAAATCCCGGGTGTCGGGCGGTGCGTACACTGAAGCTTTCTTT. Its translation: CASKSRVSGGAYTEAFF. This chain links TRBV28 with TRBJ1-1; no clear D gene. Trimming took off 7 bases at V and 3 bases at J, with 24 bases between the two ends. Germline V gene data show CDR1 as MDHEN and CDR2 as SYDVKM. The CDR3 has 17 residues.